Listed below are T cell receptor beta chains from one sample, sequenced in a study of blood T cell repertoires in COVID-19. Generated by immunoSEQ multiplex PCR, the TCRdb table keeps only in-frame clones and is missing some. The sample lists some 90,000 clones, roughly 87% occurring once. The source material was peripheral blood. All receptors derive from a woman aged 80 or over with active COVID-19. The conserved cysteine and the conserved F or W are not part of the CDR3 here.

TRBV15 ATSRGSRGSWDEQF
TRBV5-8 ASPVAPGRVNTEAF
TRBV7-2 ASSHIGVEQY
TRBV25-1 ATGQGNTIY
TRBV19 ASRGGNTEAF
TRBV19 ASSMGLSTDTQY
TRBV19 ASSIAPRVRNQPQH
TRBV5-1 ASSLEGGQETQY
TRBV5-1 ASSFRSSGPSYNEQF
TRBV28 ASSFGAAKYEQY
TRBV19 ASSILAGGQAF
TRBV7-2 ASSYPGGREQY
TRBV2 ASSFRDRGLANEKLF
TRBV4-3 ASSQDRQGEKLF
TRBV10-3 ATGVGQGYSNQPQH
TRBV30 AFSKTSGRGEQF
TRBV11-3 ASSLERGSGELF
TRBV29-1 SVLLAGYTDTQY
TRBV7-3 ASSPGLAGTNEQF
TRBV5-1 ASSPVAGGGTEAF
TRBV24-1 ATSSSGSLLKNIQY
TRBV19 ASSTGQADHEQY
TRBV20-1 SASGAGGTDEQY
TRBV6-4 ASSECLAGFFPNWDEQF
TRBV7-9 ASSRDRANTEAF
TRBV28 ASSLRGGEQF
TRBV7-2 ASSLRSGLAGRHTDTQY
TRBV4-2 ASSPGLRPEQF
TRBV7-9 ASSFDRGRNIQY
TRBV2 ASSVGGDSYNEQF
TRBV5-6 ASSIVRSPDKLF
TRBV6-5 ASSYRPAGGQEQY
TRBV7-3 ASSPQGSGANVLT
TRBV28 ASSTTTGRLGSGNTIY
TRBV19 ASSIAPSRGDSNQPQH
TRBV6-2/TRBV6-3 ASSYSERRDTQY
TRBV28 ASSFELLYEQY
TRBV10-3 AINSGSTDTQY
TRBV19 ASGVGYNEQF
TRBV9 ASSATGGSYNEQF
TRBV24-1 ATSDWRETQY
TRBV7-9 ASSSTRTGTGVEQY
TRBV30 AWSDYGTHNYGYT
TRBV24-1 ATSEIGGEETQY
TRBV28 ASSSGILNEQF
TRBV2 ASSEGGRGKQF
TRBV2 ASSDRARDQPQH
TRBV7-9 ASSGTGGQAQH
TRBV7-2 ASSSTGYNEQF
TRBV19 ASSIRVGSYNEQF
TRBV6-5 ASSNSFGAF
TRBV5-1 ASTPLAGGANTGELF
TRBV15 ATSRDQEDQPQH